This entry features one T cell receptor beta chain sequence. The sample belongs to a study of cytomegalovirus exposure and HLA in healthy donors. The germline V gene has CDR1 SGHAT and CDR2 FQNNGV. The CDR3 is 15 residues long. Trimming removed 9 bases from V and 0 bases from J; junction bases left unmatched: 7. Sequencing was performed with immunoSEQ multiplex PCR; in TCRdb, only in-frame clones are kept and a portion is missing. The sample holds some 140,000 clones; 82% are singletons and the top ten take 25% to 30%. The chain joins TRBV11-2 to TRBJ1-1; 10 bases fit TRBD1. This sequence originates from a man aged 25 to 45 in good health and CMV-seropositive. Sequenced: PBMCs. CDR3 loop: CASRDRGFMNTEAFF. The CDR3 DNA reads as TGTGCCAGTCGGGACAGGGGCTTTATGAACACTGAAGCTTTCTTT.